The 8 T cell receptor beta chains given below trace back to one sample, sequenced in a study of T-cell memory formation after mild COVID-19. MiXCR was run by TCRdb on the 5' RACE reads, yielding one entry per CDR3 protein. The sample consists of some 300,000 distinct CDR3 sequences, around 20% of them appearing once. The sequenced sample consisted of PBMCs or a T cell subset sorted from them (not recorded which). These receptor sequences come from a man younger than 30 who had mild COVID-19 (a few samples of this study predate the infection). Cell type and time point are not known.

The chain recombines TRBV7-2 with TRBJ1-1; D might be TRBD1 (6 bases). V lost 1 base and J 4 bases, leaving 16 bases between the germline ends. This CDR3 contains 16 residues. The germline gives CDR1 SGHTA, CDR2 FQGNSA. The CDR3 region is CASSLVGGRGSTEAFF. The CDR3 region has the DNA TGTGCCAGCAGCTTAGTTGGCGGCAGGGGTAGCACTGAAGCTTTCTTT.

This sequence joins TRBV7-9 and TRBJ1-1; 8 nucleotides agree with TRBD1. Germline assignment: CDR1 SEHNR and CDR2 FQNEAQ (reference sequence). The CDR3 loop spans 13 amino acids. Trimming removed 5 bases from V and 7 bases from J; junction bases left unmatched: 6. The CDR3 DNA is TGTGCCAGCAGCCGGACAGGGTTAGATGAAGCTTTCTTT. Encoded protein: CASSRTGLDEAFF.

This clonotype was seen a handful of times. V gene TRBV10-3 combines with J gene TRBJ2-7; TRBD2 agrees at 7 bases. The germline V gene has CDR1 ENHRY and CDR2 SYGVKD. The CDR3 loop spans 14 amino acids. Trimming removed 0 bases from V and 1 base from J; junction bases left unmatched: 0. CDR3 nucleotides: TGTGCCATCAGTGAGTCGGGGGGGTCCTACGAGCAGTACTTC. This codes for CAISESGGSYEQYF.

This clonotype was observed many times. The rearrangement uses TRBV12-3 or TRBV12-4 and TRBJ1-1; D unclear. V lost 5 bases and J 2 bases, leaving 12 bases between the germline ends. This CDR3 has 14 residues. The CDR3 loop is CASSTTDTNTEAFF. As DNA, the CDR3 is TGTGCCAGCAGTACTACAGATACTAACACTGAAGCTTTCTTT.

This clonotype has a count of ten or more. This chain connects TRBV20-1 to TRBJ1-5; D is unresolved. Trimming shortened V by 5 bases and J by 3 bases, and 8 bases separated the two germline ends. In germline, CDR1 is DFQATT, CDR2 SNEGSKA (reference sequence). The CDR3 is 12 amino acids. CDR3 amino acids: CSAPVPNQPQHF. The CDR3 nucleotides read TGCAGTGCTCCCGTCCCCAATCAGCCCCAGCATTTT.

The V call is TRBV18, the J call TRBJ2-7; D gene uncertain. Trimming stripped 3 bases from V and 4 bases from J, with 10 bases between. The germline V gene has CDR1 KGHSH and CDR2 LQKENI. This CDR3 spans 13 amino acids. CDR3 protein: CASSPSPLYEQYF. In DNA form, the CDR3 reads TGTGCCAGCTCACCTTCGCCCCTATACGAGCAGTACTTC.

This clonotype has only a few counts. This chain links TRBV7-9 with TRBJ1-1, with D possibly TRBD1 on 5 matching bases. The germline CDR1 and CDR2 sequences are SEHNR and FQNEAQ (reference sequence). Trimming pared 4 bases from V and 2 bases from J, leaving 14 bases between. There are 15 residues in the CDR3. The CDR3 DNA sequence: TGTGCCAGCAGCTCCAGTCGGGACGCAAACACTGAAGCTTTCTTT. Encoded protein: CASSSSRDANTEAFF.

The rearrangement links TRBV7-2 to TRBJ2-7; TRBD2 matches 14 bases. Trimming removed 6 bases from V and 2 bases from J; junction bases left unmatched: 6. Germline V gene sequence: CDR1 SGHTA, CDR2 FQGNSA. The CDR3 extends over 16 amino acids. This CDR3 reads CASSPTSGGAPYEQYV. CDR3 nucleotides: TGTGCCAGCAGTCCGACTAGCGGGGGGGCGCCCTACGAGCAGTACGTC.